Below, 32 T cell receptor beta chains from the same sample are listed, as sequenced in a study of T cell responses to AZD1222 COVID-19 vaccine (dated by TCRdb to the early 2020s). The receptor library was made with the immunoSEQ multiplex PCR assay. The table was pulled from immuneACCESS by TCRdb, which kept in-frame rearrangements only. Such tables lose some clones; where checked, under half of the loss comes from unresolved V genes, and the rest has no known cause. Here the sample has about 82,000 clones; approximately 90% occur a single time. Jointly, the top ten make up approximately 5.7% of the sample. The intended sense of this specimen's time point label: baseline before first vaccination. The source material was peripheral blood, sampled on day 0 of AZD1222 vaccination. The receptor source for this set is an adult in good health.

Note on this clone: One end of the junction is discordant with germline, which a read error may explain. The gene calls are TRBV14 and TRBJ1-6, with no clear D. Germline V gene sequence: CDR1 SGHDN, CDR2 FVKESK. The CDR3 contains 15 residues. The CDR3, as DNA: TGTGCCAGCAACCAAGCCGGTTTCTATAATTCACCCCTCCACTTT. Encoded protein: CASNQAGFYNSPLHF. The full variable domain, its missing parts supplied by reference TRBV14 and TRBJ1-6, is EAGVTQFPSHSVIEKGQTVTLRCDPISGHDNLYWYRRVMGKEIKFLLHFVKESKQDESGMPNNRFLAERTGGTYSTLKVQPAELEDSGVYFCASNQAGFYNSPLHFGNGTRLTVT.

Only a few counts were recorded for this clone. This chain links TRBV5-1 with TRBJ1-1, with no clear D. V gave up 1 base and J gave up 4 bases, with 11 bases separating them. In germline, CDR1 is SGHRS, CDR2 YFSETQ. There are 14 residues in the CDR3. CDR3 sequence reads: CASSLLDGSTEAFF. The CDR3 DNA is TGCGCCAGCAGCTTGTTGGACGGCTCCACTGAAGCTTTCTTT.

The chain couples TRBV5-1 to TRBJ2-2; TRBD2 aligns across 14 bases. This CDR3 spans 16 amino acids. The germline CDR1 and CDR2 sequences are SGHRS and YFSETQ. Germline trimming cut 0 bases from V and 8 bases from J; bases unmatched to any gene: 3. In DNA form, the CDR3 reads TGCGCCAGCAGCTTGGCAGGGACTAGCGGGAGAGGGGAGCTGTTTTTT. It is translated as CASSLAGTSGRGELFF.

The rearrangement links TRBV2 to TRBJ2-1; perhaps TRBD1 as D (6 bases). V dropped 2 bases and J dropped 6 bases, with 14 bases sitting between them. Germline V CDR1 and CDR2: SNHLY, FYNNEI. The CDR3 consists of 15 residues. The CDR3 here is CASSEQGTHINEQFF. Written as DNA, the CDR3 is TGTGCCAGCAGTGAACAGGGGACACACATCAATGAGCAGTTCTTC.

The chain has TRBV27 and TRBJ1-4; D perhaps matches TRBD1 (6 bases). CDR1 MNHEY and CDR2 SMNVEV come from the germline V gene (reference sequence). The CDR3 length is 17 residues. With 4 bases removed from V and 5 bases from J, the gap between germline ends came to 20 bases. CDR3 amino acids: CASSSPPARGNNEKLFF. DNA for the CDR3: TGTGCCAGCAGTTCTCCCCCCGCCAGGGGAAACAATGAAAAACTGTTTTTT.

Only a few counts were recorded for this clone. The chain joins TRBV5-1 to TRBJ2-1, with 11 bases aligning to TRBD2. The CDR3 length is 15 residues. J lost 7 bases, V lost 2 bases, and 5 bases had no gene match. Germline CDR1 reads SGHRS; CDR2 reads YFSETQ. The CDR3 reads CASSLLAGEVNEQFF. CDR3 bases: TGCGCCAGCAGCTTACTAGCGGGGGAAGTAAATGAGCAGTTCTTC.

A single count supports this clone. The CDR3 here is CASSPRTGLGVMDTQYF. CDR3 in DNA: TGTGCCAGCAGCCCAAGAACAGGGCTTGGTGTGATGGATACGCAGTATTTT. The V gene is TRBV11-2, the J gene TRBJ2-3; a possible D gene is TRBD1 (6 bases). In germline, CDR1 is SGHAT, CDR2 FQNNGV. The CDR3 runs to 17 residues. V shed 5 bases and J shed 6 bases, with 24 bases lying between them.

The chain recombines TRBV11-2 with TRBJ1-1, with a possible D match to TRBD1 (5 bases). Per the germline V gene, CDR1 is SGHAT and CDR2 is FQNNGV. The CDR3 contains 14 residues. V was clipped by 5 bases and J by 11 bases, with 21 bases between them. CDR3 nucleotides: TGTGCCAGCAGCCCCGGACAACTGGCTCTGAATGCTTTCTTT. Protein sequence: CASSPGQLALNAFF. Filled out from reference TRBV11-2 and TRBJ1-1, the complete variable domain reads EAGVAQSPRYKIIEKRQSVAFWCNPISGHATLYWYQQILGQGPKLLIQFQNNGVVDDSQLPKDRFSAERLKGVDSTLKIQPAKLEDSAVYLCASSPGQLALNAFFGQGTRLTVV.

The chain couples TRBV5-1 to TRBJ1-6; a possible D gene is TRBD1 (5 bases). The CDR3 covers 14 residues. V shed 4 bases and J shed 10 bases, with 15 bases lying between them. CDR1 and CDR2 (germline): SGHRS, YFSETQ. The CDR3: CASSIPGRNSPLHF. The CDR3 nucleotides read TGCGCCAGCAGCATACCAGGGAGAAACTCACCCCTCCACTTT. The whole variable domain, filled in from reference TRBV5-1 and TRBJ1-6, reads KAGVTQTPRYLIKTRGQQVTLSCSPISGHRSVSWYQQTPGQGLQFLFEYFSETQRNKGNFPGRFSGRQFSNSRSEMNVSTLELGDSALYLCASSIPGRNSPLHFGNGTRLTVT.

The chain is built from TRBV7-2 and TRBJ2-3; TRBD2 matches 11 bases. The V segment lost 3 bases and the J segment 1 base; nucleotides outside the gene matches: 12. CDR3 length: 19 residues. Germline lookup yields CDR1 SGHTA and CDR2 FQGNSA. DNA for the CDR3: TGTGCCAGCAGCTTGACTTTAGCGGGGGGGCCATCGGGCACAGATACGCAGTATTTT. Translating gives CASSLTLAGGPSGTDTQYF.

CDR3 in amino acids: CASSHVPGQGVPHFYEQYF. The CDR3 coding sequence is TGTGCCAGCAGCCACGTCCCGGGACAGGGGGTCCCACATTTTTACGAGCAGTACTTC. This chain joins TRBV27 and TRBJ2-7; TRBD1 matches at 11 bases. Germline V gene lookup returns CDR1 MNHEY and CDR2 SMNVEV (reference sequence). The CDR3 spans 19 residues. V shed 6 bases, J shed 4 bases, and the junction held 20 bases outside the gene matches.

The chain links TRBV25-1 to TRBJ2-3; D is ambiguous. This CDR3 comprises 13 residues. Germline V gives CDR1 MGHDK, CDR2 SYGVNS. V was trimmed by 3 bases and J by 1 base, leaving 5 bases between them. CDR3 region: CASSEGRTDTQYF. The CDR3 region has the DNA TGTGCCAGCAGTGAGGGCCGCACAGATACGCAGTATTTT.

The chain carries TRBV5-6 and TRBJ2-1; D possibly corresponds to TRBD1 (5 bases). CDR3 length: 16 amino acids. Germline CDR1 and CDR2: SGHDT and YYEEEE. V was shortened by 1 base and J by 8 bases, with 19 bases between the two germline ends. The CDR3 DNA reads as TGTGCCAGCAGCTTGAGCAGCAGGGTGGGTCGCGATGAGCAGTTCTTC. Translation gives CASSLSSRVGRDEQFF.

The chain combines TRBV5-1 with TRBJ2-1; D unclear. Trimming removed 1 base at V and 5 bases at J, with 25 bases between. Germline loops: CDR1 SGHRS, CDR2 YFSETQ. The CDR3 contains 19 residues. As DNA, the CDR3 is TGCGCCAGCAGCTTGTTTGAGTTATTGGCCAACCGTACCCACAATGAGCAGTTCTTC. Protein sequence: CASSLFELLANRTHNEQFF.

The CDR3 reads CAISGSRQGGGYEQFF. Written as DNA, the CDR3 is TGTGCCATCAGTGGGTCCCGGCAGGGAGGTGGGTATGAGCAGTTCTTC. The genes are TRBV10-3 and TRBJ2-1; TRBD2 might be the D (6 bases). Trimming removed 4 bases at V and 8 bases at J, with 21 bases between. The CDR3 is 16 amino acids. The germline gives CDR1 ENHRY, CDR2 SYGVKD.

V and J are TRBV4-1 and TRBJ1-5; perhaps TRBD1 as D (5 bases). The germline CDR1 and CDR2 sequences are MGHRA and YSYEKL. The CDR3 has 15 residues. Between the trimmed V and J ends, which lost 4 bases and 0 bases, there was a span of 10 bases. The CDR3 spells CASSPRDGSNQPQHF. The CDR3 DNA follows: TGCGCCAGCAGCCCCAGGGACGGTAGCAATCAGCCCCAGCATTTT.

The CDR3 protein is CASFDRVNYGYTF. Here the CDR3 DNA reads TGTGCCAGCTTTGATCGGGTTAACTATGGCTACACCTTC. The gene calls are TRBV28 and TRBJ1-2; D unclear. The germline CDR1 and CDR2 sequences are MDHEN and SYDVKM. The CDR3 covers 13 residues. V lost 8 bases, J lost 1 base, and 11 bases lay in between.

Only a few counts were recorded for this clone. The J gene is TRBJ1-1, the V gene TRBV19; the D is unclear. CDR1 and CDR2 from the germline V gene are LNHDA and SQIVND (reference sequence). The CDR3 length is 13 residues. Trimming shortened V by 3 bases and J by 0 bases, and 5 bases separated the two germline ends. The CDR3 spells CASSIYLNTEAFF. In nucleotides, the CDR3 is TGTGCCAGTAGTATTTACCTGAACACTGAAGCTTTCTTT.

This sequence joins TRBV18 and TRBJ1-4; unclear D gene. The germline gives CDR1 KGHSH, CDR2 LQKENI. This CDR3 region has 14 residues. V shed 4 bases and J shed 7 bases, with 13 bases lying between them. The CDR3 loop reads CASSLLVTSEKLFF. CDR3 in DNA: TGTGCCAGCTCACTATTGGTGACTTCTGAAAAACTGTTTTTT.

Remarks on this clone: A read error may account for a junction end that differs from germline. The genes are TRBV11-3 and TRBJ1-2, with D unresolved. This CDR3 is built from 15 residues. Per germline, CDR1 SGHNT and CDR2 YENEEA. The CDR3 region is CASSLETYDDYGYTF. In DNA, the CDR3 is TGTGCCAGCAGCCTAGAGACTTACGATGACTATGGCTACACCTTC.

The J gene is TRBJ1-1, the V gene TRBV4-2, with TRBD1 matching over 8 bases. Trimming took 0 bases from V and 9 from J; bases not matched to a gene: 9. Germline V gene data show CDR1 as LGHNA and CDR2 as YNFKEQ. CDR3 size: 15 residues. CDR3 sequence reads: CASSQDQVDRGKAFF. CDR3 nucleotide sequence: TGTGCCAGCAGCCAAGATCAGGTCGACAGGGGAAAAGCTTTCTTT.

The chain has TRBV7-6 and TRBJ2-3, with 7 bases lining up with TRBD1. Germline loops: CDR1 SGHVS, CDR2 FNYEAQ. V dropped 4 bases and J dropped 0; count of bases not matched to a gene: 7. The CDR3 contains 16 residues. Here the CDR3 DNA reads TGTGCCAGCAGCTCCCACAGGGGTACTAGCACAGATACGCAGTATTTT. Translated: CASSSHRGTSTDTQYF.

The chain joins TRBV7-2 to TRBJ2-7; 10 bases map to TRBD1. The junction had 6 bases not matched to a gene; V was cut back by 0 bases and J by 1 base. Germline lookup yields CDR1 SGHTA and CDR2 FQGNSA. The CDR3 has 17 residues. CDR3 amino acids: CASSLAGQGLGSYEQYF. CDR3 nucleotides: TGTGCCAGCAGCTTAGCGGGACAGGGGTTGGGTTCCTACGAGCAGTACTTC.

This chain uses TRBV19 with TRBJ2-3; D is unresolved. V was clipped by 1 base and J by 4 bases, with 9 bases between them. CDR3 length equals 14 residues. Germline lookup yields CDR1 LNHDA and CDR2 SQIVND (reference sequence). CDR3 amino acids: CASSIGSISDTQYF. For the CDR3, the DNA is TGTGCCAGTAGTATAGGCAGTATTTCAGATACGCAGTATTTT.

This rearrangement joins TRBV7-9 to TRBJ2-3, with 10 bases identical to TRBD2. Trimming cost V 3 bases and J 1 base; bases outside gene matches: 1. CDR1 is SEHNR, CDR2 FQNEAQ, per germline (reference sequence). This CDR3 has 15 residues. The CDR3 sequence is CASSFTSGGTDTQYF. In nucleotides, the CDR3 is TGTGCCAGCAGCTTTACTAGCGGGGGCACAGATACGCAGTATTTT. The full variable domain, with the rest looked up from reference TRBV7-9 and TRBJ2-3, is DTGVSQNPRHKITKRGQNVTFRCDPISEHNRLYWYRQTLGQGPEFLTYFQNEAQLEKSRLLSDRFSAERPKGSFSTLEIQRTEQGDSAMYLCASSFTSGGTDTQYFGPGTRLTVL.

CDR3: CASSLRDSEGYTF. The CDR3 DNA sequence: TGTGCCAGCAGCCTACGGGACAGCGAAGGCTACACCTTC. The V and J genes are TRBV3-1 (or the pseudogene TRBV3-2) and TRBJ1-2; 7 nucleotides match TRBD1. V lost 4 bases and J lost 8; bases outside the gene matches: 7. Germline lookup yields CDR1 LGHDT and CDR2 YNNKEL (reference sequence). This CDR3 has 13 amino acids.

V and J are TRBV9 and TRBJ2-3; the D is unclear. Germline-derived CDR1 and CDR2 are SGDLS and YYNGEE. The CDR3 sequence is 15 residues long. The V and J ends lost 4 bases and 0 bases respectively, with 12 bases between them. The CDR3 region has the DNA TGTGCCAGCAGCCCAACCCCATTTAGCACAGATACGCAGTATTTT. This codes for CASSPTPFSTDTQYF.

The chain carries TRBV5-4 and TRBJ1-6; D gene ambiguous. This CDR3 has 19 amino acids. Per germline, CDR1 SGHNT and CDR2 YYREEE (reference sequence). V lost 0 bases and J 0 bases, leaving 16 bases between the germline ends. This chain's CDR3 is CASSLGSGYTSSYNSPLHF. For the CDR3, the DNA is TGTGCCAGCAGCTTGGGTTCTGGATACACTAGCTCCTATAATTCACCCCTCCACTTT.

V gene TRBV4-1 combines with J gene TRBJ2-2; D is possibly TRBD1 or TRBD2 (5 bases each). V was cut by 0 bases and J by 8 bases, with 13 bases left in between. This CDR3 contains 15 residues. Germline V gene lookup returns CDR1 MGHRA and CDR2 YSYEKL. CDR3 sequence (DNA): TGCGCCAGCAGCCAAGAATCCGGGGCTAGAGGGGAGCTGTTTTTT. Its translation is CASSQESGARGELFF.

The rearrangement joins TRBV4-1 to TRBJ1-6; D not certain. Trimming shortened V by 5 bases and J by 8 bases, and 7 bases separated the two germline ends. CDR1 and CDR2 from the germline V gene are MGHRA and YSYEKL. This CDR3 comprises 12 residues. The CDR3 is CASSRADSPLHF. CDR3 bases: TGCGCCAGCAGCAGGGCGGATTCACCCCTCCACTTT.

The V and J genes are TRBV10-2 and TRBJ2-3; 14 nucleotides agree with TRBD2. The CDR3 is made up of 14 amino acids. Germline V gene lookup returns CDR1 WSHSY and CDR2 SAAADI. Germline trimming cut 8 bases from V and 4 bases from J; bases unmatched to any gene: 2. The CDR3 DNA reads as TGCGCCAGCCGACTAGCGGGGGGGCCAGATACGCAGTATTTT. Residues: CASRLAGGPDTQYF.

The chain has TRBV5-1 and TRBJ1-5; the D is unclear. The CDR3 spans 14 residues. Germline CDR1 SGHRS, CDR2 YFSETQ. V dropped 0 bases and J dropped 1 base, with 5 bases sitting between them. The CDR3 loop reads CASSLGTSNQPQHF. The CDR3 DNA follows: TGCGCCAGCAGCTTGGGTACCAGCAATCAGCCCCAGCATTTT.